The rows below give T cell receptor beta chains drawn from one sample of a study of cytomegalovirus exposure and HLA in healthy donors. This table comes from immunoSEQ multiplex PCR, and its TCRdb copy is limited to in-frame clones, with some not included. The sample totals 68,000 or so clones. Specimen: PBMCs. These receptors all stem from a female donor in good health and CMV-seropositive. Both conserved end residues are part of each CDR3. The D gene is left open where the match is weak.

D gene: TRBD1; J gene: TRBJ2-6; V gene: TRBV27; CDR3 protein: CASSLSTGGTNSGANVLTF; CDR3 DNA: TGTGCCAGCAGTTTATCGACAGGGGGCACCAACTCTGGGGCCAACGTCCTGACTTTC
D gene: NA; J gene: TRBJ1-5; V gene: TRBV6-6; CDR3 protein: CASSYGTADQPQHF; CDR3 DNA: TGTGCCAGCAGCTACGGGACTGCCGATCAGCCCCAGCATTTT
D gene: TRBD1; J gene: TRBJ2-3; V gene: TRBV18; CDR3 protein: CASSPSRGSTDTQYF; CDR3 DNA: TGTGCCAGCTCACCAAGCAGGGGGTCTACAGATACGCAGTATTTT
D gene: TRBD1; J gene: TRBJ2-2; V gene: TRBV7-9; CDR3 protein: CASRSGQGQGELFF; CDR3 DNA: TGTGCCAGCAGATCCGGACAGGGGCAGGGGGAGCTGTTTTTT
D gene: NA; J gene: TRBJ1-4; V gene: TRBV18; CDR3 protein: CASSLGQRNEKLFF; CDR3 DNA: TGTGCCAGCTCCCTTGGACAGAGAAATGAAAAACTGTTTTTT
D gene: TRBD1; J gene: TRBJ2-1; V gene: TRBV19; CDR3 protein: CASSIAAGGRDYNEQFF; CDR3 DNA: TGTGCCAGTAGTATCGCCGCAGGGGGCAGAGATTACAATGAGCAGTTCTTC
D gene: NA; J gene: TRBJ2-1; V gene: TRBV18; CDR3 protein: CASSPPAGSSYNEQFF; CDR3 DNA: TGTGCCAGCTCACCACCGGCGGGTAGCTCCTACAATGAGCAGTTCTTC
D gene: NA; J gene: TRBJ2-1; V gene: TRBV6-1; CDR3 protein: CATHAPAVRLNEQFF; CDR3 DNA: TGTGCCACCCACGCACCAGCGGTACGGTTAAATGAGCAGTTCTTC
D gene: NA; J gene: TRBJ2-7; V gene: TRBV6-6; CDR3 protein: CASRISLIPSYEQYF; CDR3 DNA: TGTGCCAGCAGAATCTCACTCATCCCGAGCTACGAGCAGTACTTC
D gene: NA; J gene: TRBJ2-7; V gene: TRBV11-2; CDR3 protein: CASSLIQDYEQYF; CDR3 DNA: TGTGCCAGCAGCCTAATTCAGGACTACGAGCAGTACTTC
D gene: NA; J gene: TRBJ2-7; V gene: TRBV7-2; CDR3 protein: CASSFWESTYEQYF; CDR3 DNA: TGTGCCAGCAGCTTTTGGGAGAGTACCTACGAGCAGTACTTC
D gene: TRBD1; J gene: TRBJ2-1; V gene: TRBV28; CDR3 protein: CASSGTGGANEQFF; CDR3 DNA: TGTGCCAGCAGTGGGACAGGGGGCGCGAATGAGCAGTTCTTC
D gene: TRBD1; J gene: TRBJ2-1; V gene: TRBV29-1; CDR3 protein: CSVEVDGQGLLEQFF; CDR3 DNA: TGCAGCGTTGAAGTCGACGGACAGGGGCTATTAGAGCAGTTCTTC
D gene: TRBD2; J gene: TRBJ2-5; V gene: TRBV11-2; CDR3 protein: CASSELAGGPGETQYF; CDR3 DNA: TGTGCCAGCAGCGAACTAGCGGGAGGGCCCGGGGAGACCCAGTACTTC
D gene: TRBD1; J gene: TRBJ1-5; V gene: TRBV6-1; CDR3 protein: CASSEAQTGNQPQHF; CDR3 DNA: TGTGCCAGCAGTGAAGCGCAGACAGGGAATCAGCCCCAGCATTTT
D gene: NA; J gene: TRBJ2-2; V gene: TRBV5-4; CDR3 protein: CASSLTREGGELFF; CDR3 DNA: TGTGCCAGCAGCTTAACTAGGGAAGGCGGGGAGCTGTTTTTT
D gene: NA; J gene: TRBJ2-1; V gene: TRBV27; CDR3 protein: CASSRARGSYNEQFF; CDR3 DNA: TGTGCCAGCAGTCGGGCCCGCGGGTCCTACAATGAGCAGTTCTTC
D gene: TRBD2; J gene: TRBJ2-1; V gene: TRBV30; CDR3 protein: CAWSIRLAGSYNEQFF; CDR3 DNA: TGTGCCTGGAGTATAAGGCTAGCGGGCTCCTACAATGAGCAGTTCTTC
D gene: NA; J gene: TRBJ1-5; V gene: TRBV15; CDR3 protein: CATSRGTRNSNQPQHF; CDR3 DNA: TGTGCCACCAGCAGAGGAACACGCAATAGCAATCAGCCCCAGCATTTT
D gene: TRBD1; J gene: TRBJ2-5; V gene: TRBV5-4; CDR3 protein: CASSWTGQGEETQYF; CDR3 DNA: TGTGCCAGCAGCTGGACGGGACAGGGGGAAGAGACCCAGTACTTC
D gene: NA; J gene: TRBJ1-4; V gene: TRBV19; CDR3 protein: CASSIGQRAANEKLFF; CDR3 DNA: TGTGCCAGTAGTATAGGGCAGAGGGCTGCTAATGAAAAACTGTTTTTT
D gene: TRBD1; J gene: TRBJ1-2; V gene: TRBV29-1; CDR3 protein: CSVEGTGRTEGYTF; CDR3 DNA: TGCAGCGTTGAGGGGACAGGGCGAACGGAAGGCTACACCTTC
D gene: NA; J gene: TRBJ1-2; V gene: TRBV7-9; CDR3 protein: CASIGGRAGYTF; CDR3 DNA: TGTGCCAGCATCGGGGGGCGCGCGGGCTACACCTTC
D gene: TRBD2; J gene: TRBJ2-1; V gene: TRBV27; CDR3 protein: CASSTSGLNEQFF; CDR3 DNA: TGTGCCAGCAGTACTAGCGGACTCAATGAGCAGTTCTTC
D gene: NA; J gene: TRBJ2-1; V gene: TRBV27; CDR3 protein: CASSFRVSPYNEQFF; CDR3 DNA: TGTGCCAGCAGTTTCCGCGTATCCCCCTACAATGAGCAGTTCTTC
D gene: TRBD2; J gene: TRBJ2-5; V gene: TRBV9; CDR3 protein: CASSEGRTRTETQYF; CDR3 DNA: TGTGCCAGCAGCGAGGGAAGGACTAGGACAGAGACCCAGTACTTC
D gene: TRBD2; J gene: TRBJ2-7; V gene: TRBV2; CDR3 protein: CASSPTGGNEQYF; CDR3 DNA: TGTGCCAGCAGTCCGACGGGGGGAAACGAGCAGTACTTC
D gene: NA; J gene: TRBJ2-3; V gene: TRBV9; CDR3 protein: CASSVSSGGGTDTQYF; CDR3 DNA: TGTGCCAGCAGCGTAAGTAGCGGAGGGGGCACAGATACGCAGTATTTT
D gene: NA; J gene: TRBJ1-1; V gene: TRBV14; CDR3 protein: CASSQGRGEAFF; CDR3 DNA: TGTGCCAGCAGCCAAGGGAGAGGTGAAGCTTTCTTT
D gene: NA; J gene: TRBJ2-1; V gene: TRBV9; CDR3 protein: CASSGTTYNEQFF; CDR3 DNA: TGTGCCAGCAGCGGGACTACCTACAATGAGCAGTTCTTC
D gene: TRBD2; J gene: TRBJ2-1; V gene: TRBV4-3; CDR3 protein: CASSQDGTSGYNEQFF; CDR3 DNA: TGCGCCAGCAGCCAAGACGGGACTAGCGGCTACAATGAGCAGTTCTTC
D gene: TRBD2; J gene: TRBJ2-5; V gene: TRBV19; CDR3 protein: CASSRGLAGGQETQYF; CDR3 DNA: TGTGCCAGTAGTAGGGGACTAGCGGGGGGTCAAGAGACCCAGTACTTC
D gene: NA; J gene: TRBJ1-6; V gene: TRBV27; CDR3 protein: CASRPIAGTRNSPLHF; CDR3 DNA: TGTGCCAGCAGACCGATCGCCGGGACAAGAAATTCACCCCTCCACTTT
D gene: NA; J gene: TRBJ2-1; V gene: TRBV4-3; CDR3 protein: CASSQGATARSYNEQFF; CDR3 DNA: TGCGCCAGCAGCCAAGGAGCTACAGCCCGCTCCTACAATGAGCAGTTCTTC
D gene: NA; J gene: TRBJ2-2; V gene: TRBV2; CDR3 protein: CASTNSIGQFTGELFF; CDR3 DNA: TGTGCCAGCACCAACTCAATTGGACAGTTCACCGGGGAGCTGTTTTTT
D gene: NA; J gene: TRBJ1-1; V gene: TRBV6-5; CDR3 protein: CASRVDRRAFF; CDR3 DNA: TGTGCCAGCAGGGTAGACAGAAGAGCTTTCTTT
D gene: TRBD1; J gene: TRBJ2-7; V gene: TRBV6-1; CDR3 protein: CASRRTGEDYEQYF; CDR3 DNA: TGTGCCAGCAGAAGGACAGGGGAAGACTACGAGCAGTACTTC
D gene: TRBD1; J gene: TRBJ1-6; V gene: TRBV30; CDR3 protein: CAYSTGSDSPLHF; CDR3 DNA: TGTGCCTATTCGACAGGGTCGGATTCACCCCTCCACTTT
D gene: TRBD1; J gene: TRBJ1-1; V gene: TRBV5-1; CDR3 protein: CASSLAWDRGAFF; CDR3 DNA: TGCGCCAGCAGCTTGGCCTGGGACAGGGGAGCTTTCTTT
D gene: TRBD2; J gene: TRBJ2-7; V gene: TRBV27; CDR3 protein: CASSPRPGLAGVHYEQYF; CDR3 DNA: TGTGCCAGCAGCCCTCGTCCGGGACTAGCGGGAGTACACTACGAGCAGTACTTC
D gene: TRBD1; J gene: TRBJ1-2; V gene: TRBV15; CDR3 protein: CATSRDFGTAFNYGYTF; CDR3 DNA: TGTGCCACCAGCAGAGATTTCGGGACAGCTTTTAATTATGGCTACACCTTC
D gene: NA; J gene: TRBJ1-1; V gene: TRBV6-1; CDR3 protein: CASGRPEAFF; CDR3 DNA: TGTGCCAGCGGGCGACCTGAAGCTTTCTTT
D gene: NA; J gene: TRBJ2-3; V gene: TRBV28; CDR3 protein: CASSLPMAHTDTQYF; CDR3 DNA: TGTGCCAGCAGTTTACCCATGGCCCACACAGATACGCAGTATTTT
D gene: NA; J gene: TRBJ2-7; V gene: TRBV25-1; CDR3 protein: CASSDRSGDEQYF; CDR3 DNA: TGTGCCAGCAGTGATCGATCGGGGGACGAGCAGTACTTC
D gene: TRBD1; J gene: TRBJ2-5; V gene: TRBV30; CDR3 protein: CAWRGQGRETQYF; CDR3 DNA: TGTGCCTGGAGGGGACAGGGGCGCGAGACCCAGTACTTC
D gene: TRBD2; J gene: TRBJ2-3; V gene: TRBV6-6; CDR3 protein: CASSYSERLAGWQYF; CDR3 DNA: TGTGCCAGCAGTTACTCAGAGCGGCTAGCGGGATGGCAGTATTTT
D gene: TRBD1; J gene: TRBJ2-7; V gene: TRBV7-9; CDR3 protein: CASSPTTGRGTYEQYF; CDR3 DNA: TGTGCCAGCAGCCCAACGACAGGGCGAGGAACCTACGAGCAGTACTTC
D gene: TRBD1; J gene: TRBJ2-7; V gene: TRBV28; CDR3 protein: CASRGAGGYEQYF; CDR3 DNA: TGTGCCAGCAGAGGGGCAGGGGGTTACGAGCAGTACTTC
D gene: TRBD2; J gene: TRBJ2-1; V gene: TRBV7-8; CDR3 protein: CASSLQSAGGPRNEQFF; CDR3 DNA: TGTGCCAGCAGCTTACAGTCAGCGGGGGGGCCGAGGAATGAGCAGTTCTTC
D gene: NA; J gene: TRBJ1-1; V gene: TRBV4-1; CDR3 protein: CASSRKSDSVEAFF; CDR3 DNA: TGCGCCAGCAGCCGCAAATCCGACAGTGTTGAAGCTTTCTTT